This TCR beta chain was sequenced for a study of cytomegalovirus exposure and HLA in healthy donors (TCRdb year 2017). Context from the whole study: In an earlier analysis of approximately 640 of the donors, 250 to 350 Gb of sequence data and 90 million to 130 million unique TCR beta sequences from roughly 190 million T cells were reported. To predict cytomegalovirus infection status, the study brought together high-throughput TCR immunosequencing, statistical association of individual TCRs with disease status, and machine learning. The aim of the study was to test whether cataloging public T cell receptors could identify signatures of past pathogen exposure. Five DR-DQ haplotypes were treated as single units for association and clustering because of strong linkage in the cohort. A later analysis re-examined previously published TCR beta repertoires from several hundred donors and added high-resolution HLA genotyping to investigate patterns of TCR occurrence. In the later analysis, no new phenotypic data were used to find candidate immune exposures; instead, reliance was placed on TCR beta sequences and their occurrence across donors. The genetic ancestry cluster associated with self-reported Caucasian donors included 81% of the 300 to 450 genotyped donors. Both class I and class II loci were covered by HLA typing, at four-digit resolution. An earlier analysis of several hundred of the donors applied high-throughput TCR beta sequencing to assess whether each TCR beta V gene segment acted as functional or pseudogenic. Across approximately 400 genotyped donors of the cohort, an average of about 200,000 unique TCR beta nucleotide sequences per donor were sequenced, and roughly 18% of those sequences were non-productive. In a later genetic analysis, genome-wide SNP genotypes for about 55% of the roughly 700 donors were used, and that subset was treated as a discovery cohort. Donor age, sex, ethnicity and CMV serostatus were compiled alongside the repertoire data. The T cell repertoires of around 730 subjects were profiled by immunosequencing and related to cytomegalovirus serostatus. Roughly 300 gigabases of sequencing data and tens of millions of unique TCR sequences were included in an early release covering under 650 HLA-typed donors. Along with the roughly 610-subject first cohort, a separate validation cohort of approximately 110 different subjects was used. Typing coverage varied by locus: roughly 629-640 donors for A, B, C, DRB1 and DQB1; roughly 560 for DQA1; over 600 for DPA1; 450 to 480 for DPB1. All discovery cohort repertoires had been generated on a single sequencing platform.

General conclusions and limits of the study: Three of the identified cytomegalovirus-associated TCR beta chains were confirmed in vitro to be specific for cytomegalovirus antigens. Across donors, most TCR sequences were observed very rarely, whereas some public TCRs were present in many individuals. Correlated functional status among segregating V segments might reflect linkage disequilibrium, but an unknown experimental factor could not be ruled out. In a later analysis, TCR association rates were found to vary across HLA loci, with the most associated TCRs seen for DRB1 alleles and the fewest for HLA-C alleles. A further reported finding was that TCR beta sequences accurately predicted the HLA-A and HLA-B alleles for most subjects in the first cohort. In a later analysis, HLA-associated TCR beta chains were found to be more clonally expanded and to have lower generation probabilities than equally common non-associated chains. A cluster of highly shared sequence variants was judged likely to represent a technical artifact of the sequencing pipeline. Most CMV-associated TCR beta chains appeared to be HLA-restricted in a later analysis, and the HLA associations seemed to be driven largely by CMV exposure. The 87-base-pair reads could not distinguish some IMGT-functional V segments, including TRBV6-2 and TRBV6-3, so those segments were excluded. HLA typing was unavailable for some donors at each locus, so association tests used only the typed subset. According to a later genetic analysis, donors in an Asian-associated ancestry cluster had fewer N-insertions in productive TCRs than the approximately 610-donor mean. Strong co-occurrence of HLA alleles, especially DR and DQ, made assigning TCR associations to individual alleles difficult. In both the original and validation cohorts, the classifier was reported to diagnose cytomegalovirus status with high specificity and sensitivity. The earlier analysis of around 600 of the donors excluded some 15 rarely observed V segments, including chromosome 9 orphons, because counts were too low. The study listed approximately 150 TCR beta chains as associated with cytomegalovirus. An earlier analysis of 587 of the donors showed that most TCR beta V segments appeared in productive rearrangements either about 87% or about 30% of the time, which broadly matched IMGT annotations. At a false discovery rate of 0.05, a later analysis linked fewer than 20,000 TCR beta sequences to specific HLA alleles. In a later genetic analysis, a missense DCLRE1C variant was associated with V-gene and J-gene trimming of TCR beta chains, and the association was replicated in an independent cohort. Several of the top co-occurrence clusters appeared to be linked to parvovirus B19, influenza, CMV and Epstein-Barr virus, according to a later analysis. Roughly uniform sequencing depth across donors was assumed in presence/absence analyses, although this assumption may not hold. For the cohort, immune exposure information was limited to CMV serostatus. The authors suggested that the approach could potentially be extended to other disease states and immunological phenotypes. The cohort was sequenced for TCR beta chains only, and without alpha or paired-chain data the features that could be detected were limited.

The cohort consisted of hundreds of healthy bone marrow donors. At the time of sampling, all cohort members were nominally healthy, though unrecorded immune exposures were likely present. The donor tested CMV seropositive, placing the donor among the roughly 300 seropositive members of the cohort. Every donor gave a peripheral blood sample, and the peripheral blood mononuclear cells from that sample were used for TCR beta sequencing. Genomic DNA was extracted from the blood cell samples with the Qiagen DNeasy Blood Extraction Kit. With respect to this clone: Its antigen remains undetermined. No base quality information exists; no much larger clone differs at one position.

Trimming removed 5 bases from V and 3 bases from J, leaving 14 bases between the germline ends. The CDR3 holds 15 amino acids from the cysteine to the phenylalanine. Of all the DNA, just the CDR3 is kept, 45 bases in frame from base 1. The CDR1 and CDR2 encoded by the germline V gene are SGHRS and YFSETQ. The library was obtained by the immunoSEQ multiplex PCR assay. For the multiplex PCR, a mixture combining 60 forward primers for TCR Vbeta segments and 13 reverse primers for TCR Jbeta segments was used. A multiplex PCR assay on genomic DNA amplified the CDR3 region of rearranged TCR beta genes. The amplified TCR beta libraries were sequenced on the Illumina HiSeq System as 87-base-pair reads. The study's own analysis went as follows. A later analysis tallied about 77 million unique TCR beta chains across the 666 repertoires, and about 10 million of those chains were shared by two or more donors. To remove PCR and sequencing errors, raw reads were error-corrected and collapsed into unique sequences using a nearest-neighbor algorithm that merged closely related sequences. Alignment of CDR3 sequences to IMGT reference sequences was used to assign V, D and J gene segments. For a sequence to be retained, at least a six-nucleotide match to both a V gene segment and a J gene segment was required. Rearrangements were called productive when the CDR3 lacked stop codons and stayed in frame with V and J; all others were non-productive. CDR3 was defined by IMGT convention, running from the second conserved V-encoded cysteine to the conserved J-encoded phenylalanine. The earlier analysis of about 620 of the donors excluded sequences that lacked an unambiguous match to a single V gene segment. An earlier analysis of a few hundred of the donors classified V segments as functional when productive rearrangements were above 56.7% and as segregating when the standard deviation between donors was above 5%. A statistical classification framework was built to diagnose cytomegalovirus status from the catalog of TCR beta chain sequences. V and J gene assignment, in a later analysis, came from comparing TCR nucleotide sequences with IMGT/GENE-DB human TR gene sequences. A later analysis assigned CDR3 sequences and most-parsimonious VDJ recombination scenarios with the TCRdist pipeline. In a later analysis, each TCR beta chain was defined by its CDR3 amino acid sequence together with its V-gene family, and reads lacking a unique V-gene family were excluded. To address suspected cross-contamination and a sequencing artifact, a later analysis removed several hundred highly shared, low-generation-probability nucleotide sequences. In a later analysis, a clonal expansion index for each public chain was calculated from normalized within-repertoire ranks of inferred template counts. In a later analysis, generation probabilities were computed using a VDJ recombination model fitted to out-of-frame rearrangements, and the results were checked against IGoR. In a later analysis, hypergeometric tests were used to score TCR-TCR, TCR-HLA and TCR-CMV co-occurrence, with a repertoire-size bias correction applied to TCR pairs. In a later analysis, false discovery rates were estimated by permuting HLA or CMV assignments 20 times. In a later analysis, co-occurring TCRs were grouped using DBSCAN, with TCRdist sequence similarity added in when clustering inside HLA-allele-positive subsets. Repertoires with fewer than 30,000 or more than 120,000 public chains were left out of co-occurrence clustering, as were a few repertoires with anomalous nucleotide sharing. This immuneACCESS table, as held by TCRdb, lists in-frame sequences with V and J called but not all clones. Of the missing ones, under half trace to an unresolved V gene in checked studies; the others have no known cause. For V, J and clone size, that table is used; D and trimming come from the DNA. The sample table holds about 78,000 clones, of which 60% to 75% were seen once. Of the sample, more than 9.5% is held by the ten largest clones.

The chain employs TRBV5-1 and TRBJ2-2; possibly the D gene is TRBD1, per 6 matching bases. Sequenced: PBMCs. This clonotype was obtained from a woman aged 40 to 50 in good health and CMV-seropositive. The CDR3 reads as follows: CASRTSGHYTGELFF. The nucleotide sequence reads as follows: TGCGCCAGCAGGACCTCGGGACACTACACCGGGGAGCTGTTTTTT.